The 23 T cell receptor beta chains below all came from one sample that was sequenced in a study of control samples from healthy donors and cancer patients. Clones were sequenced by immunoSEQ multiplex PCR, and TCRdb holds only the in-frame ones, with some missing. The table lists about 130,000 clones, around 94% of them singletons, with approximately 0.58% in the top ten. The specimen sequenced was PBMCs. The receptor set was obtained from a man older than 75 with head and neck cancer.

The chain uses TRBV25-1 and TRBJ1-5; D is uncertain. The CDR3 runs 15 residues. CDR1 and CDR2 (germline): MGHDK, SYGVNS. V lost 7 bases and J lost 0, with 13 bases in between. The CDR3 DNA reads as TGTGCCAGCACCCCGGGTGGGGTTAGCAATCAGCCCCAGCATTTT. Its translation: CASTPGGVSNQPQHF.

This clone was picked up one time. The gene calls are TRBV2 and TRBJ2-5, with 13 bases identical to TRBD2. This CDR3 spans 16 amino acids. J was trimmed by 5 bases and V by 4 bases; bases with no gene match: 7. The V gene's germline CDR1 is SNHLY and CDR2 FYNNEI. CDR3 residues: CASSAGLAGVFETQYF. Here the CDR3 DNA reads TGTGCCAGCAGTGCAGGACTAGCGGGAGTGTTTGAGACCCAGTACTTC.

The J gene is TRBJ1-6, the V gene TRBV5-1; 10 bases fit TRBD1. J gave up 10 bases and V 4 bases, and 5 bases lay outside the gene matches. Germline assignment: CDR1 SGHRS and CDR2 YFSETQ. This CDR3 is 14 amino acids long. The CDR3 here is CASSPGQGGSPLHF. CDR3 nucleotides: TGCGCCAGCAGCCCTGGACAGGGGGGATCACCCCTCCACTTT.

The chain recombines TRBV7-9 with TRBJ1-1; D possibly corresponds to TRBD1 (6 bases). This CDR3 spans 13 amino acids. Germline-derived CDR1 and CDR2 are SEHNR and FQNEAQ (reference sequence). Between the trimmed V and J ends, which lost 5 bases and 7 bases, there was a span of 14 bases. The CDR3 loop is CASSPYRAGEAFF. CDR3 DNA sequence: TGTGCCAGCAGCCCATACAGGGCCGGTGAAGCTTTCTTT. Together with reference TRBV7-9 and TRBJ1-1, the CDR3 gives the full variable domain: DTGVSQNPRHKITKRGQNVTFRCDPISEHNRLYWYRQTLGQGPEFLTYFQNEAQLEKSRLLSDRFSAERPKGSFSTLEIQRTEQGDSAMYLCASSPYRAGEAFFGQGTRLTVV.

The chain links TRBV7-9 to TRBJ2-5, with a tentative D call TRBD1 (6 bases). Trimming cost V 3 bases and J 7 bases, with 15 bases left between them. Per the germline V gene, CDR1 is SEHNR and CDR2 is FQNEAQ (reference sequence). CDR3 length: 14 residues. The CDR3 DNA sequence: TGTGCCAGCAGCTTGGGGGACATTCGAGGGACCCAGTACTTC. Translation gives CASSLGDIRGTQYF. The full variable domain, rest sourced from reference TRBV7-9 and TRBJ2-5, is DTGVSQNPRHKITKRGQNVTFRCDPISEHNRLYWYRQTLGQGPEFLTYFQNEAQLEKSRLLSDRFSAERPKGSFSTLEIQRTEQGDSAMYLCASSLGDIRGTQYFGPGTRLLVL.

V usage is TRBV4-1 and J usage is TRBJ1-3; the D is unclear. Germline CDR1 MGHRA, CDR2 YSYEKL. Trimming shortened V by 1 base and J by 0 bases, and 7 bases separated the two germline ends. This CDR3 has 15 amino acids. In DNA, the CDR3 is TGCGCCAGCAGCCAAGGACCTACCTCTGGAAACACCATATATTTT. This translates into CASSQGPTSGNTIYF.

This rearrangement joins TRBV19 to TRBJ1-2; tentative D call: TRBD1 (5 bases). The CDR3 runs to 15 residues. From germline, CDR1 is LNHDA and CDR2 SQIVND (reference sequence). V lost 8 bases to trimming and J lost 2 bases, with 18 bases between them. CDR3 nucleotides: TGTGCCAGTTCCGGACGGGGGATAACCAACTATGGCTACACCTTC. It is translated as CASSGRGITNYGYTF.

This clone was detected a few times. The chain joins TRBV5-1 to TRBJ2-5; TRBD1 or TRBD2 may be the D gene (6 bases each). The germline V and J ends were trimmed by 2 bases and 3 bases, with 11 bases remaining between them. Germline assignment: CDR1 SGHRS and CDR2 YFSETQ. CDR3 length: 14 amino acids. CDR3 sequence: CASSFGGLEETQYF. Here the CDR3 DNA reads TGCGCCAGCAGCTTTGGGGGGCTCGAAGAGACCCAGTACTTC.

The rearrangement uses TRBV4-2 and TRBJ2-1; 16 bases are shared with TRBD2. Germline assignment: CDR1 LGHNA and CDR2 YNFKEQ. The CDR3 runs to 16 residues. The trim removed 2 bases at V and 9 bases at J, leaving 4 bases unmatched. The CDR3 loop is CASSQPGLAGGFEQFF. Here the CDR3 DNA reads TGTGCCAGCAGCCAACCGGGACTAGCGGGGGGGTTTGAGCAGTTCTTC.

In nucleotides, the CDR3 is TGTGCCAGCAGTGAAGCTCCCTCAGGGGGCGTGGGTGAAAAACTGTTTTTT. This codes for CASSEAPSGGVGEKLFF. The chain uses TRBV6-1 and TRBJ1-4; 8 nucleotides line up with TRBD1. From germline, CDR1 is MNHNS and CDR2 SASEGT. This CDR3 has 17 residues. After removal of 0 bases from V and 7 bases from J, the junction contained 10 bases not matched to a gene.

The rearrangement links TRBV7-2 to TRBJ1-3, with unresolved D. Trimming removed 5 bases at V and 1 base at J, with 21 bases between. The germline V gene has CDR1 SGHTA and CDR2 FQGNSA. The CDR3 has 18 amino acids. DNA for the CDR3: TGTGCCAGCAGCCCAGAACAAGTTTTTTTTACGTCTGGAAACACCATATATTTT. Its protein product is CASSPEQVFFTSGNTIYF. Supplemented by reference TRBV7-2 and TRBJ1-3, the full variable domain reads GAGVSQSPSNKVTEKGKDVELRCDPISGHTALYWYRQSLGQGLEFLIYFQGNSAPDKSGLPSDRFSAERTGGSVSTLTIQRTQQEDSAVYLCASSPEQVFFTSGNTIYFGEGSWLTVV.

The chain recombines TRBV21-1 with TRBJ2-7; the listed D gene, TRBD2, was not tested against the DNA. TRBV21-1 is a recognized pseudogene. This CDR3 contains 18 residues. CDR3 region: CASSFRITLDGGAYEQYF. DNA of the CDR3: TGTGCCAGCAGCTTCCGGATTACGTTGGACGGAGGCGCCTACGAGCAGTACTTC.

The V call is TRBV6-2 or TRBV6-3, the J call TRBJ2-1, with D possibly being TRBD1 or TRBD2 (5 bases each). The germline V gene encodes CDR1 MNHEY and CDR2 SVGEGT. The CDR3 runs 11 residues. V was trimmed by 5 bases and J by 12 bases, leaving 11 bases between them. CDR3 in DNA: TGTGCCAGCAGTGACTGGGACGGGCAGTTCTTC. It translates to CASSDWDGQFF.

The gene calls are TRBV6-5 and TRBJ2-3; 7 bases are shared with TRBD2. Germline V gene sequence: CDR1 MNHEY, CDR2 SVGAGI. The junction had 1 base not matched to a gene; V was cut back by 2 bases and J by 2 bases. The CDR3 covers 14 residues. The CDR3, as DNA: TGTGCCAGCAGTTACGGGGGGGACACAGATACGCAGTATTTT. Its translation is CASSYGGDTDTQYF.

The chain couples TRBV27 to TRBJ2-7; D is undetermined. The CDR3 is 13 amino acids. CDR1 and CDR2 from the germline V gene are MNHEY and SMNVEV (reference sequence). V shed 8 bases and J shed 4 bases, with 15 bases lying between them. The CDR3 sequence is CASGVALSYEQYF. In DNA form, the CDR3 reads TGTGCCAGCGGTGTCGCTCTGTCGTACGAGCAGTACTTC.

The CDR3 nucleotides are TGTGCCAGTAGTATCATGGGGACCATATATTTT. This encodes CASSIMGTIYF. The chain has TRBV19 and TRBJ1-3; D remains unclear. V shed 3 bases and J shed 10 bases, with 7 bases lying between them. Germline CDR1 reads LNHDA; CDR2 reads SQIVND (reference sequence). This CDR3 contains 11 residues.

The chain has TRBV9 and TRBJ1-2; D remains ambiguous. Looked up from germline, CDR1 is SGDLS and CDR2 is YYNGEE. The CDR3 runs to 16 residues. The germline V and J ends were trimmed by 4 bases and 4 bases, with 20 bases remaining between them. The CDR3 coding sequence is TGTGCCAGCAGCCCTAGTATGTGGCTGGAGGGCTATGGCTACACCTTC. Translating gives CASSPSMWLEGYGYTF. The full variable domain, its missing parts supplied by reference TRBV9 and TRBJ1-2, is DSGVTQTPKHLITATGQRVTLRCSPRSGDLSVYWYQQSLDQGLQFLIQYYNGEERAKGNILERFSAQQFPDLHSELNLSSLELGDSALYFCASSPSMWLEGYGYTFGSGTRLTVV.

The V and J genes are TRBV5-4 and TRBJ2-1; 7 nucleotides line up with TRBD1. Germline V gene lookup returns CDR1 SGHNT and CDR2 YYREEE (reference sequence). The CDR3 extends over 17 amino acids. V lost 4 bases and J lost 4; bases outside the gene matches: 14. The CDR3 DNA follows: TGTGCCAGCAGCCCCTTGGCGCCCACAGGGGCATACAATGAGCAGTTCTTC. The encoded protein is CASSPLAPTGAYNEQFF. Using reference TRBV5-4 and TRBJ2-1 for the parts outside the CDR3, the full variable domain is ETGVTQSPTHLIKTRGQQVTLRCSSQSGHNTVSWYQQALGQGPQFIFQYYREEENGRGNFPPRFSGLQFPNYSSELNVNALELDDSALYLCASSPLAPTGAYNEQFFGPGTRLTVL.

This clone was observed a single time. This chain connects TRBV6-5 to TRBJ2-5; D is undetermined. The CDR3 has 12 residues. Per the germline V gene, CDR1 is MNHEY and CDR2 is SVGAGI. Trimming cost V 7 bases and J 5 bases, with 11 bases left between them. This CDR3 is CASNGPGETQYF. The CDR3 DNA sequence: TGTGCCAGCAACGGTCCTGGTGAGACCCAGTACTTC.

This rearrangement joins TRBV2 to TRBJ1-2; possibly TRBD1 for D (6 bases). The CDR3 covers 17 residues. Trimming took off 1 base at V and 4 bases at J, with 19 bases between the two ends. Germline V gene data show CDR1 as SNHLY and CDR2 as FYNNEI. The CDR3 nucleotides are TGTGCCAGCAGTGAAGTCCCCCTGGGGGCAGCCCTCTATGGCTACACCTTC. Amino acids: CASSEVPLGAALYGYTF.

The CDR3 nucleotides are TGTGCTAGTGGTTTGCCTCCCCCAGTGAACACTGAAGCTTTCTTT. Protein: CASGLPPPVNTEAFF. This rearrangement joins TRBV12-5 to TRBJ1-1; D not certain. Germline CDR1 LGHNT, CDR2 FRNRAP. The CDR3 consists of 15 residues. V lost 2 bases and J lost 0, with 10 bases in between.

This rearrangement joins TRBV5-1 to TRBJ1-2, with 8 bases that match TRBD1. Losses at the gene ends were 4 bases for V and 4 bases for J; bases not matched to a gene: 9. Per germline, CDR1 SGHRS and CDR2 YFSETQ. This CDR3 has 15 amino acids. DNA of the CDR3: TGCGCCAGCAGCGAAAGGACAGGGCTTGGCTATGGCTACACCTTC. Translating it yields CASSERTGLGYGYTF.

The chain links TRBV27 to TRBJ1-2; D gene unclear. The germline V and J ends were trimmed by 6 bases and 3 bases, with 17 bases remaining between them. The V gene's germline CDR1 is MNHEY and CDR2 SMNVEV (reference sequence). The CDR3 is 15 amino acids. Written as DNA, the CDR3 is TGTGCCAGCAGGAGGACCGCCGGAATCCACTATGGCTACACCTTC. This encodes CASRRTAGIHYGYTF.